Shown below are 25 T cell receptor beta chains from a single sample sequenced in a study of radiation and T cells in renal cell carcinoma. Specified time point: baseline pretreatment blood. Documented treatment: 15 Gy SBRT to primary tumor, nephrectomy 4 weeks later. Assay: immunoSEQ multiplex PCR; the TCRdb copy retains only in-frame clones and omits some. The repertoire holds around 46,000 clones, with roughly 83% as singletons. The sample was blood, taken from a patient whose treatment included radiotherapy and nephrectomy. These receptors were obtained from a woman in her 70s with renal cell carcinoma.

V and J are TRBV6-1 and TRBJ2-7; D is ambiguous. Germline V CDR1 and CDR2: MNHNS, SASEGT. CDR3 size: 14 residues. The germline V and J ends were trimmed by 10 bases and 0 bases, with 16 bases remaining between them. The CDR3 DNA is TGTGCCACCTCAAAAGGACCAAGCTCCTACGAGCAGTACTTC. Its protein product is CATSKGPSSYEQYF.

This chain connects TRBV19 to TRBJ2-2, with unresolved D. V lost 2 bases, J lost 6 bases, and 10 bases lay in between. Germline V gene sequence: CDR1 LNHDA, CDR2 SQIVND (reference sequence). The CDR3 covers 14 residues. CDR3 residues: CASSIMGFAGELFF. For the CDR3, the DNA is TGTGCCAGTAGTATAATGGGGTTTGCCGGGGAGCTGTTTTTT.

CDR3 protein: CASSSGLAGIPQYF. The CDR3 coding sequence is TGTGCCAGCAGCTCAGGACTAGCGGGGATTCCACAGTATTTT. This chain uses TRBV11-2 with TRBJ2-3, with 12 bases aligning to TRBD2. The CDR3 length is 14 residues. Germline trimming cut 4 bases from V and 12 bases from J; bases unmatched to any gene: 8. Germline CDR1 and CDR2: SGHAT and FQNNGV.

The rearrangement joins TRBV5-5 to TRBJ2-1; D is possibly TRBD2 (6 bases). The V end lost 6 bases, the J end lost 9 bases, and 19 bases lay between the germline ends. This CDR3 spans 14 amino acids. Germline-derived CDR1 and CDR2 are SGHKS and YYEKEE (reference sequence). CDR3 sequence (DNA): TGTGCCAGCATCCCGGGCAGCGGGCTCGGTGAGCAGTTCTTC. Translation: CASIPGSGLGEQFF.

The chain employs TRBV5-1 and TRBJ2-7, with TRBD1 as a possible D gene (6 bases). CDR3 size: 14 residues. V lost 5 bases and J lost 5, with 17 bases in between. Germline assignment: CDR1 SGHRS and CDR2 YFSETQ. CDR3 DNA sequence: TGCGCCAGCAGTTTCCTAGGGGGTATCGACGAGCAGTACTTC. Its protein product is CASSFLGGIDEQYF.

V gene TRBV5-1 combines with J gene TRBJ2-3; D perhaps matches TRBD1 (5 bases). Trimming took 2 bases from V and 4 from J, leaving 14 bases between them. From germline, CDR1 is SGHRS and CDR2 YFSETQ. The CDR3 has 15 residues. The CDR3 reads CASSLQEPLADTQYF. Written as DNA, the CDR3 is TGCGCCAGCAGCTTACAGGAACCCCTAGCAGATACGCAGTATTTT.

This rearrangement joins TRBV6-5 to TRBJ2-7, with D unresolved. This CDR3 has 15 residues. Germline lookup yields CDR1 MNHEY and CDR2 SVGAGI. Deletions cut 5 bases from V and 3 bases from J, with 17 bases between. CDR3 sequence (DNA): TGTGCCAGCAGTGGGGATGGCGCAGGTGGCTACGAGCAGTACTTC. Translating gives CASSGDGAGGYEQYF.

This chain links TRBV2 with TRBJ2-7; D is ambiguous. The CDR3 has 12 amino acids. CDR1 is SNHLY and CDR2 is FYNNEI in the germline V gene. The V end lost 2 bases, the J end lost 6 bases, and 8 bases lay between the germline ends. In nucleotides, the CDR3 is TGTGCCAGCAGTGAACGGGTGCGCGAGCAGTACTTC. Its translation: CASSERVREQYF.

CDR3 loop: CASSLGAPTSEQYF. The CDR3 DNA reads TGTGCCAGCAGCTTAGGAGCCCCTACCTCCGAGCAGTACTTC. J is TRBJ2-7 and V is TRBV7-9, with D uncertain. Trimming took off 1 base at V and 6 bases at J, with 13 bases between the two ends. This CDR3 contains 14 residues. Germline V gene lookup returns CDR1 SEHNR and CDR2 FQNEAQ (reference sequence).

The chain is built from TRBV5-5 and TRBJ2-7, with 11 bases fitting TRBD2. Trimming cost V 6 bases and J 3 bases; bases outside gene matches: 17. The CDR3 extends over 18 amino acids. Germline V gene sequence: CDR1 SGHKS, CDR2 YYEKEE (reference sequence). Here the CDR3 DNA reads TGTGCCAGCACCGGGGGCACTAGCGGGAGACGCGGCGGCTACGAGCAGTACTTC. It translates to CASTGGTSGRRGGYEQYF.

This chain joins TRBV6-5 and TRBJ2-7, with TRBD1 as a possible D gene (7 bases). Germline V gives CDR1 MNHEY, CDR2 SVGAGI. CDR3 length equals 12 residues. Deletions cut 7 bases from V and 6 bases from J, with 13 bases between. CDR3 nucleotides: TGTGCCAGCACCAAGCAGGGGGGCGAGCAGTACTTC. It translates to CASTKQGGEQYF.

The chain carries TRBV5-6 and TRBJ2-7; 11 bases map to TRBD2. Germline CDR1 SGHDT, CDR2 YYEEEE. V was clipped by 4 bases and J by 4 bases; unmatched bases: 7. This CDR3 is 15 amino acids long. CDR3 DNA sequence: TGTGCCAGCAGCCTTGCGACTAGCGGGACATACGAGCAGTACTTC. Its protein product is CASSLATSGTYEQYF.

J is TRBJ2-2 and V is TRBV11-2; D uncertain. Germline CDR1 reads SGHAT; CDR2 reads FQNNGV. This CDR3 region has 13 residues. V gave up 2 bases and J gave up 3 bases, with 4 bases separating them. CDR3 sequence: CASSLQHTGELFF. CDR3 bases: TGTGCCAGCAGCTTACAACACACCGGGGAGCTGTTTTTT.

This clone showed up just once. This chain joins TRBV11-2 and TRBJ1-5; the D is unclear. In germline, CDR1 is SGHAT, CDR2 FQNNGV. This CDR3 spans 15 amino acids. The V and J ends lost 0 bases and 5 bases respectively, with 11 bases between them. The CDR3 DNA is TGTGCCAGCAGCTTAGACCTCGGCACTTATCAGCCCCAGCATTTT. This encodes CASSLDLGTYQPQHF.

The chain links TRBV27 to TRBJ2-2, with D unclear. The germline CDR1 and CDR2 sequences are MNHEY and SMNVEV (reference sequence). V lost 6 bases, J lost 4 bases, and 6 bases lay in between. This CDR3 is 12 amino acids long. The CDR3 DNA follows: TGTGCCAGCAGGAAGTTCACCGGGGAGCTGTTTTTT. Its translation is CASRKFTGELFF.

The rearrangement joins TRBV5-6 to TRBJ2-2; D gene unclear. The CDR3 is 13 amino acids. The ends were cut back, 0 bases at V and 5 bases at J, with 5 bases in the middle. CDR1 is SGHDT, CDR2 YYEEEE, per germline. The CDR3 sequence: CASSLGSTGELFF. DNA for the CDR3: TGTGCCAGCAGCTTGGGGTCAACCGGGGAGCTGTTTTTT.

The chain links TRBV4-2 to TRBJ1-1, with D uncertain. This CDR3 has 17 residues. The germline V gene has CDR1 LGHNA and CDR2 YNFKEQ. The V and J ends lost 0 bases and 0 bases respectively, with 14 bases between them. CDR3 bases: TGTGCCAGCAGCCAAGAAAGTTGGGGTATGGTGAACACTGAAGCTTTCTTT. Translated, it gives CASSQESWGMVNTEAFF.

The chain uses TRBV11-2 and TRBJ2-6; the match to TRBD1 covers 8 bases. CDR1 and CDR2 from the germline V gene are SGHAT and FQNNGV. Trimming removed 2 bases from V and 0 bases from J; junction bases left unmatched: 6. CDR3 length: 18 amino acids. The CDR3: CASSLMGQVFSGANVLTF. Written as DNA, the CDR3 is TGTGCCAGCAGCTTAATGGGACAGGTCTTCTCTGGGGCCAACGTCCTGACTTTC. Together with reference TRBV11-2 and TRBJ2-6, the CDR3 gives the full variable domain: EAGVAQSPRYKIIEKRQSVAFWCNPISGHATLYWYQQILGQGPKLLIQFQNNGVVDDSQLPKDRFSAERLKGVDSTLKIQPAKLEDSAVYLCASSLMGQVFSGANVLTFGAGSRLTVL.

This clone came up once. The chain uses TRBV18 and TRBJ2-7, with a possible D match to TRBD1 (7 bases). The germline V gene has CDR1 KGHSH and CDR2 LQKENI. The CDR3 has 13 amino acids. V lost 5 bases and J 2 bases, leaving 10 bases between the germline ends. The CDR3: CASSAGQTYEQYF. CDR3 nucleotide sequence: TGTGCCAGCTCAGCGGGACAGACCTACGAGCAGTACTTC.

The chain couples TRBV18 to TRBJ2-7, with 8 bases identical to TRBD1. Germline CDR1 is KGHSH and CDR2 is LQKENI. This CDR3 is built from 13 residues. Trimming removed 3 bases from V and 6 bases from J; junction bases left unmatched: 4. In nucleotides, the CDR3 is TGTGCCAGCTCACCCCAGGACAGGGCCGAGCAGTACTTC. Translation gives CASSPQDRAEQYF.

The DNA for the CDR3 is TGCGCCAGCAGCTCCGGGGACAAAAACATTCAGTACTTC. Translated: CASSSGDKNIQYF. The gene calls are TRBV5-1 and TRBJ2-4; D may be TRBD2 (5 bases). Trimming took off 3 bases at V and 3 bases at J, with 7 bases between the two ends. Per germline, CDR1 SGHRS and CDR2 YFSETQ. CDR3 length equals 13 residues. Looking up the rest from reference TRBV5-1 and TRBJ2-4 gives the full variable domain: KAGVTQTPRYLIKTRGQQVTLSCSPISGHRSVSWYQQTPGQGLQFLFEYFSETQRNKGNFPGRFSGRQFSNSRSEMNVSTLELGDSALYLCASSSGDKNIQYFGAGTRLSVL.

The chain couples TRBV29-1 to TRBJ1-2; D is uncertain. The CDR3 is 11 residues long. V was shortened by 3 bases and J by 5 bases, with 7 bases between the two germline ends. Per the germline V gene, CDR1 is SQVTM and CDR2 is ANQGSEA. The DNA for the CDR3 is TGCAGCGTTGATAAGACATATGGCTACACCTTC. Translated, it gives CSVDKTYGYTF.

The V call is TRBV5-1, the J call TRBJ2-3; D is undetermined. The CDR3 spans 13 residues. CDR1 is SGHRS, CDR2 YFSETQ, per germline. The V and J ends lost 4 bases and 1 base respectively, with 7 bases between them. CDR3 region: CASSPDRTDTQYF. The CDR3 DNA reads TGCGCCAGCAGCCCGGACCGCACAGATACGCAGTATTTT.

The chain joins TRBV19 to TRBJ2-1, with 13 bases lining up with TRBD2. CDR3 length equals 16 residues. V was pared by 5 bases and J by 9 bases, with 10 bases of the junction left unmatched. The germline gives CDR1 LNHDA, CDR2 SQIVND (reference sequence). In DNA, the CDR3 is TGTGCCAGTAGTCCCACACTAGCGGGAGGGCCGGGTGAGCAGTTCTTC. Translating gives CASSPTLAGGPGEQFF.

The rearrangement uses TRBV9 and TRBJ1-2; D is undetermined. Trimming cost V 0 bases and J 6 bases, with 12 bases left between them. The germline gives CDR1 SGDLS, CDR2 YYNGEE. The CDR3 has 14 residues. CDR3 bases: TGTGCCAGCAGCGTAGATAACTCCCCAAATGGCTACACCTTC. This codes for CASSVDNSPNGYTF.